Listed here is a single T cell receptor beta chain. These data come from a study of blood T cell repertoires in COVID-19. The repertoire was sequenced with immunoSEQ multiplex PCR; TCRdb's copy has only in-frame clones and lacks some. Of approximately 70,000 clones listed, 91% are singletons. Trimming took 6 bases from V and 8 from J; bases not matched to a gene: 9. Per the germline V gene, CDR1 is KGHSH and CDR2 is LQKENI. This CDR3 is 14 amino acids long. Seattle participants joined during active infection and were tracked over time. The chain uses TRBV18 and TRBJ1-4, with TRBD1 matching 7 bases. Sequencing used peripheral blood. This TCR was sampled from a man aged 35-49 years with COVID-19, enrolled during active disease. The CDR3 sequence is CASSNQGGEEKLFF. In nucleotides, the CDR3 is TGTGCCAGCTCCAACCAGGGGGGTGAGGAAAAACTGTTTTTT.